This TCR beta chain came from a study of CD8 T cells in Susac syndrome. V was shortened by 7 bases and J by 10 bases, with 14 bases between the two germline ends. Germline V lookup: CDR1 LGHDT, CDR2 YNNKEL (reference sequence). The CDR3 contains 13 residues. RNA totalling roughly 0.45 to 1 ug underwent reverse transcription with random hexamers. Amplification of TCR beta CDR3 across 54 Vbeta and 13 Jbeta was performed with immunoSEQ multiplex PCR. Each CDR3 protein is one row after TCRdb ran MiXCR on the immunoSEQ multiplex PCR reads. This sample has 150,000 to 200,000 distinct CDR3 sequences, with about 95% found just once.

V and J are TRBV3-1 and TRBJ1-6; D not resolved. The sample was CD4+ T cells from PBMCs. This TCR was sampled from a human donor in good health. CDR3 nucleotides: TGTGCCAGCAAGGGTACTCCTAGGTCACCCCTCCACTTT. Translation: CASKGTPRSPLHF.